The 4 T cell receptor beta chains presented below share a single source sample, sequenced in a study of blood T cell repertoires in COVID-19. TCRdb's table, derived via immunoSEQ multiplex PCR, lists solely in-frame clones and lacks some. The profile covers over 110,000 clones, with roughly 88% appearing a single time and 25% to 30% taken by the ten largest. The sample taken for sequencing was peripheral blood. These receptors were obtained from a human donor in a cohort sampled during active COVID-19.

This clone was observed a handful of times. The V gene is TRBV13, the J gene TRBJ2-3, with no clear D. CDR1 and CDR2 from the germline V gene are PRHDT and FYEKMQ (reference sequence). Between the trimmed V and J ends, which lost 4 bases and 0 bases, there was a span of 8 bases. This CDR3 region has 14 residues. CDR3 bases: TGTGCCAGCAGCTCCTATTCTAGCACAGATACGCAGTATTTT. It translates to CASSSYSSTDTQYF.

The CDR3 nucleotides are TGCGCCAGCAGCTTGGATGCGGGGGGCGGACAGCCCCAGCATTTT. The encoded protein is CASSLDAGGGQPQHF. The chain combines TRBV5-1 with TRBJ1-5; D may be TRBD1 (6 bases). The CDR3 has 15 amino acids. CDR1 and CDR2 from the germline V gene are SGHRS and YFSETQ. V was cut by 0 bases and J by 7 bases, with 14 bases left in between.

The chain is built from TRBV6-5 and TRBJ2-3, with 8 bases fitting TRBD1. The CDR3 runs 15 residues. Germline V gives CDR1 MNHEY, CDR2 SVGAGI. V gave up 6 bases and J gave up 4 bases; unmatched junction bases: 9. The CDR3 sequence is CASSQQGVWADTQYF. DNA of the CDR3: TGTGCCAGCAGCCAACAGGGGGTTTGGGCAGATACGCAGTATTTT.

The CDR3 loop reads CASSSTGTSGGSSYNEQFF. DNA for the CDR3: TGTGCCAGCAGCTCTACCGGGACTAGCGGGGGCAGCTCCTACAATGAGCAGTTCTTC. The V gene is TRBV7-9, the J gene TRBJ2-1; 14 bases are shared with TRBD2. Germline trimming cut 4 bases from V and 0 bases from J; bases unmatched to any gene: 8. This CDR3 comprises 19 residues. In germline, CDR1 is SEHNR, CDR2 FQNEAQ (reference sequence).